Listed below are T cell receptor beta chains from one sample, sequenced in a study of molecular identifiers for immune sequencing clone quantification. TCRdb called the PCR reads again in MiXCR, with one record for every CDR3 protein. The sample includes 600,000 to 650,000 distinct CDR3 sequences, roughly 21% of them seen just once. The specimen sequenced was naive CD8+ T cells from blood, with Jurkat cell RNA spiked in. The source is a human donor in good health. Some libraries in this study had Jurkat cell RNA spiked in. Both conserved end residues are part of each CDR3. The D gene is left open where the match is weak. Clone sizes are given selectively: once, few, many, or a class where the clone is expanded.

clone_size,v_call,d_call,j_call,cdr3_nt,cdr3_aa
few,TRBV6-1,TRBD2,TRBJ2-3,TGTGCCAGCAGTGAATGGACTAGCCCTAACACAGATACGCAGTATTTT,CASSEWTSPNTDTQYF
.,TRBV6-5,TRBD1,TRBJ2-1,TGTGCCAGCAGTTACCGGGACAGCCTTCAGGACAATGAGCAGTTCTTC,CASSYRDSLQDNEQFF
.,TRBV20-1,TRBD2,TRBJ2-1,TGCAGTGCTAGCTCCGGGACTAGCGGGAGAATCTATGAGCAGTTCTTC,CSASSGTSGRIYEQFF
many,TRBV4-1,TRBD2,TRBJ2-7,TGCGCCAGCAGCCCATCCAGCGGGGGCTACGACGAGCAGTACTTC,CASSPSSGGYDEQYF
many,TRBV21-1,.,TRBJ2-7,TGTGCCAGCGCGCCCCGGGGGTCCGAGCAGTACTTC,CASAPRGSEQYF
.,TRBV5-6,.,TRBJ1-1,TGTGCCAGCAGCTTGAATTCGGGGTTTATGAACACTGAAGCTTCCTTT,CASSLNSGFMNTEASF
many,TRBV4-1,TRBD2,TRBJ2-7,TGCGCCAGCAGCCAAGATCCCAAGAAGGGACTAGCGGGCTACGAGCAGTACTTC,CASSQDPKKGLAGYEQYF
many,TRBV5-6,.,TRBJ2-2,TGTGCCAGCAGCAGCTTGGAGGAGCTGTTTTTT,CASSSLEELFF
many,TRBV7-9,TRBD1,TRBJ1-3,TGTGCCAGCAGCTTGATGCAGGGGGTTGACGGAAACACCATATATTTT,CASSLMQGVDGNTIYF
.,TRBV7-9,.,TRBJ2-7,TGTGCCAGCAGCTTACCGGGCCCGAGCTACGAGCAGTACTTC,CASSLPGPSYEQYF
many,TRBV6-2/TRBV6-3,.,TRBJ2-2,TGTGCCAGCAGTTACAAGGCGAACACCGGGGAGCTGTTTTTT,CASSYKANTGELFF